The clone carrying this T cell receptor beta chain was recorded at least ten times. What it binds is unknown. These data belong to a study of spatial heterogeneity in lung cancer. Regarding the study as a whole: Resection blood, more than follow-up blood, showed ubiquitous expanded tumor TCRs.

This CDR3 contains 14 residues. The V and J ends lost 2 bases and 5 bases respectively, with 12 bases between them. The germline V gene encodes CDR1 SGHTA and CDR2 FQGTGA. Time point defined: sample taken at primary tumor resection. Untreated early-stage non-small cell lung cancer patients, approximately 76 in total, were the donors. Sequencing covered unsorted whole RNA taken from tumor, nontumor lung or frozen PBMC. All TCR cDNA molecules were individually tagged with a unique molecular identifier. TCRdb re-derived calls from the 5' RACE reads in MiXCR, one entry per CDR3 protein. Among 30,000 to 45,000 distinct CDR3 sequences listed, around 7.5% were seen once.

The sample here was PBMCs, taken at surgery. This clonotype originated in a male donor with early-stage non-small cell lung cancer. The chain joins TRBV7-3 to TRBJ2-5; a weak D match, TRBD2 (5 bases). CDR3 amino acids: CASSLRGYEETQYF. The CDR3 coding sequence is TGTGCCAGCAGCTTACGAGGGTATGAGGAGACCCAGTACTTC.